Shown below are 26 T cell receptor beta chains from a single sample sequenced in a study of blood T cell repertoires in COVID-19. Profiled with immunoSEQ multiplex PCR; TCRdb holds only in-frame clones, not every one. The data hold approximately 180,000 clones, with roughly 88% observed a single time. Sequenced material: peripheral blood. The receptors were sampled from a human donor with active or convalescent COVID-19. The donor label of this sample is uncertain.

This clone has just one count. The rearrangement uses TRBV7-2 and TRBJ2-2; perhaps TRBD2 as D (6 bases). This CDR3 has 13 amino acids. Germline loops: CDR1 SGHTA, CDR2 FQGNSA. V lost 11 bases and J 3 bases, leaving 13 bases between the germline ends. In DNA form, the CDR3 reads TGTGCCGGACTCCGGGGGTACACCGGGGAGCTGTTTTTT. The encoded protein is CAGLRGYTGELFF.

This clone was seen a handful of times. The chain employs TRBV5-4 and TRBJ2-7; 9 bases are shared with TRBD2. This CDR3 has 16 amino acids. Trimming at V came to 1 base and at J to 3 bases, leaving 8 bases not matched to a gene. Germline-derived CDR1 and CDR2 are SGHNT and YYREEE (reference sequence). CDR3: CASSLRLAGTFYEQYF. CDR3 DNA: TGTGCCAGCAGCTTGAGGCTAGCGGGAACCTTCTACGAGCAGTACTTC.

J is TRBJ2-7 and V is TRBV9; weak D call: TRBD1 (6 bases). The germline V and J ends were trimmed by 5 bases and 7 bases, with 19 bases remaining between them. Germline CDR1 and CDR2: SGDLS and YYNGEE. This CDR3 has 14 residues. The CDR3 nucleotides are TGTGCCAGCAGTCGAGACAGGCTAGGACCAGAGCAGTACTTC. As protein: CASSRDRLGPEQYF.

The rearrangement uses TRBV29-1 and TRBJ2-1, with TRBD2 matching 10 bases. The CDR3 totals 13 residues. Unmatched junction bases numbered 10, after V lost 8 bases and J lost 9 bases. Germline CDR1 SQVTM, CDR2 ANQGSEA. CDR3 residues: CSSGLAERGEQFF. CDR3 DNA sequence: TGCAGCTCAGGACTAGCGGAGAGGGGTGAGCAGTTCTTC.

This clone was recorded only once. J is TRBJ1-1 and V is TRBV6-1; 9 positions agree with TRBD1. CDR3 length: 16 residues. Losses at the gene ends were 3 bases for V and 10 bases for J; bases not matched to a gene: 15. The germline gives CDR1 MNHNS, CDR2 SASEGT. This CDR3 is CASSELRNRDREPAFF. The CDR3 bases are TGTGCCAGCAGTGAGCTACGAAACCGGGACAGGGAGCCAGCTTTCTTT.

V gene TRBV7-2 combines with J gene TRBJ2-7, with 8 positions matching TRBD1. Trimming cost V 7 bases and J 4 bases; bases outside gene matches: 6. The CDR3 loop spans 13 amino acids. CDR1 and CDR2 from the germline V gene are SGHTA and FQGNSA. CDR3 sequence: CASNDRGEYEQYF. The DNA for the CDR3 is TGTGCCAGCAACGACAGGGGAGAATACGAGCAGTACTTC.

The V and J genes are TRBV6-6 and TRBJ2-1; the match to TRBD1 covers 9 bases. The CDR3 totals 13 residues. Germline trimming cut 4 bases from V and 8 bases from J; bases unmatched to any gene: 3. From germline, CDR1 is MNHNY and CDR2 SVGAGI (reference sequence). CDR3 in amino acids: CASSWTGDDEQFF. The CDR3 DNA follows: TGTGCCAGCAGTTGGACAGGGGACGATGAGCAGTTCTTC.

V is TRBV28 and J is TRBJ1-3, with 8 bases fitting TRBD1. This CDR3 has 14 residues. With 6 bases clipped from V and 4 bases from J, the junction kept 5 bases outside the gene matches. Per the germline V gene, CDR1 is MDHEN and CDR2 is SYDVKM. CDR3 sequence (DNA): TGTGCCAGCAGAACAGGGGGAGTCGGAAACACCATATATTTT. Protein: CASRTGGVGNTIYF.

The chain recombines TRBV6-2 or TRBV6-3 with TRBJ2-7; 7 bases map to TRBD1. From germline, CDR1 is MNHEY and CDR2 SVGEGT. V was clipped by 2 bases and J by 5 bases; unmatched bases: 0. The length of the CDR3 is 12 residues. CDR3 DNA sequence: TGTGCCAGCAGTTACACAGGGGACGAGCAGTACTTC. Amino acids: CASSYTGDEQYF.

The V and J genes are TRBV3-1 (or the pseudogene TRBV3-2) and TRBJ2-2; 11 nucleotides align to TRBD1. CDR1 LGHDT and CDR2 YNNKEL come from the germline V gene (reference sequence). With 5 bases clipped from V and 6 bases from J, the junction kept 8 bases outside the gene matches. The CDR3 sequence is 16 residues long. The CDR3 reads CASSYRTGGNSGELFF. CDR3 sequence (DNA): TGTGCCAGCAGCTACCGGACAGGGGGCAATTCCGGGGAGCTGTTTTTT.

The chain joins TRBV5-1 to TRBJ1-2; possible D gene TRBD1, 5 bases. Germline values: CDR1 SGHRS, CDR2 YFSETQ. Trimming stripped 2 bases from V and 8 bases from J, with 16 bases between. The CDR3 has 14 residues. CDR3 protein: CASSFRGEGSGYTF. For the CDR3, the DNA is TGCGCCAGCAGCTTTCGGGGGGAAGGTTCGGGCTACACCTTC.

This chain joins TRBV11-3 and TRBJ2-7; TRBD2 matches 8 bases. The V segment lost 6 bases and the J segment 7 bases; nucleotides outside the gene matches: 5. The CDR3 extends over 12 amino acids. Germline V lookup: CDR1 SGHNT, CDR2 YENEEA. CDR3 DNA sequence: TGTGCCAGCAGTCCGGGAGGGACTGAGCAGTACTTC. This translates into CASSPGGTEQYF.

The CDR3 nucleotides read TGTGCCAGCCAGACGGGGGTTCGTTTGGATAACTATGGCTACACCTTC. Protein sequence: CASQTGVRLDNYGYTF. The J gene is TRBJ1-2, the V gene TRBV2; D possibly corresponds to TRBD1 (5 bases). The V gene lost 8 bases and the J gene lost 1 base, with 20 bases spanning the gap. CDR1 is SNHLY and CDR2 is FYNNEI in the germline V gene. CDR3 length: 16 residues.

The rearrangement links TRBV7-2 to TRBJ2-3, with 12 bases matching TRBD2. The CDR3 covers 16 residues. V lost 5 bases, J lost 3 bases, and 6 bases stayed unmatched. Germline V gives CDR1 SGHTA, CDR2 FQGNSA. CDR3 nucleotide sequence: TGTGCCAGCAGCCAGACTAGCGGGAGTGGAACAGATACGCAGTATTTT. Its protein is CASSQTSGSGTDTQYF.

The CDR3 sequence: CASSQEDSNYGYTF. The CDR3 nucleotides read TGCGCCAGCAGCCAGGAAGACAGTAACTATGGCTACACCTTC. The chain is built from TRBV4-3 and TRBJ1-2; TRBD1 might be the D (5 bases). The V end was cut by 3 bases, the J end by 1 base, with 9 bases between. Germline loops: CDR1 LGHNA, CDR2 YSLEER. This CDR3 is 14 amino acids long.

This chain links TRBV28 with TRBJ1-4, with D perhaps TRBD1 (6 bases). Trimming shortened V by 6 bases and J by 7 bases, and 18 bases separated the two germline ends. Germline V gene lookup returns CDR1 MDHEN and CDR2 SYDVKM. The CDR3 is 15 amino acids. CDR3 sequence (DNA): TGTGCCAGCAGGTCCGGGGGGCCCCTGGGTGAAAAACTGTTTTTT. Its protein product is CASRSGGPLGEKLFF.

For this clone: Compared with germline, one end of the junction differs, possibly owing to a read error. This chain uses TRBV7-2 with TRBJ1-1, with D possibly being TRBD1 (6 bases). CDR1 SGHTA and CDR2 FQGNSA come from the germline V gene. This CDR3 has 14 amino acids. CDR3 nucleotide sequence: TGTGCCAGCAGCTCCCCTTTTCGGGACACAGAAGCTTTCTTT. Amino acids: CASSSPFRDTEAFF. Using reference TRBV7-2 and TRBJ1-1 for the parts outside the CDR3, the full variable domain is GAGVSQSPSNKVTEKGKDVELRCDPISGHTALYWYRQSLGQGLEFLIYFQGNSAPDKSGLPSDRFSAERTGGSVSTLTIQRTQQEDSAVYLCASSSPFRDTEAFFGQGTRLTVV.

This clone was detected once. V gene TRBV28 combines with J gene TRBJ2-5; D is possibly TRBD1 (6 bases). The CDR3 consists of 16 residues. The germline V gene has CDR1 MDHEN and CDR2 SYDVKM. V gave up 5 bases and J gave up 3 bases, with 19 bases separating them. CDR3 sequence: CASSTRQAPKKETQYF. CDR3 nucleotides: TGTGCCAGCAGTACACGACAGGCACCCAAAAAAGAGACCCAGTACTTC.

The chain has TRBV19 and TRBJ1-3; D unresolved. The CDR3 is 15 amino acids. Germline values: CDR1 LNHDA, CDR2 SQIVND (reference sequence). The V and J ends lost 9 bases and 2 bases respectively, with 17 bases between them. CDR3 sequence: CASPPPGRPGNTIYF. In DNA, the CDR3 is TGTGCCAGCCCCCCGCCCGGTCGTCCTGGAAACACCATATATTTT.

The chain recombines TRBV15 with TRBJ2-5; 7 bases line up with TRBD1. The CDR3 is made up of 14 amino acids. The V and J ends lost 1 base and 3 bases, in that order; junction bases with no gene match: 2. The germline V gene encodes CDR1 LNHNV and CDR2 YYDKDF (reference sequence). For the CDR3, the DNA is TGTGCCACCAGCAGAGGGGGACAGAAAGAGACCCAGTACTTC. As protein: CATSRGGQKETQYF.

V is TRBV19 and J is TRBJ2-5; 15 bases fit TRBD2. The CDR3 is 15 residues long. The V gene end was trimmed by 4 bases and the J gene end by 5 bases; junction bases not matched to a gene: 2. Germline CDR1 is LNHDA and CDR2 is SQIVND (reference sequence). Here the CDR3 reads CASSTGTSGGETQYF. The CDR3 DNA reads as TGTGCCAGTAGTACCGGGACTAGCGGGGGGGAGACCCAGTACTTC.

This clone was recorded only once. This chain joins TRBV6-2 or TRBV6-3 and TRBJ1-5; no clear D gene. This CDR3 comprises 15 residues. CDR1 and CDR2 (germline): MNHEY, SVGEGT. V was pared by 6 bases and J by 0 bases, with 12 bases between. The CDR3 region is CASSLDFYSNQPQHF. The CDR3 bases are TGTGCCAGCAGCCTGGACTTTTATAGCAATCAGCCCCAGCATTTT.

The chain joins TRBV28 to TRBJ2-7, with D possibly matching TRBD1 (6 bases). Germline-derived CDR1 and CDR2 are MDHEN and SYDVKM. The CDR3 runs 13 residues. Between the trimmed V and J ends, which lost 8 bases and 1 base, there was a span of 12 bases. CDR3 DNA sequence: TGTGCCAGCCTCCTACAGGGTTCCTACGAGCAGTACTTC. Its protein product is CASLLQGSYEQYF. Using reference TRBV28 and TRBJ2-7 for the parts outside the CDR3, the full variable domain is DVKVTQSSRYLVKRTGEKVFLECVQDMDHENMFWYRQDPGLGLRLIYFSYDVKMKEKGDIPEGYSVSREKKERFSLILESASTNQTSMYLCASLLQGSYEQYFGPGTRLTVT.

The CDR3 spells CASSYGLAGGGNIQYF. The CDR3 nucleotides are TGTGCCAGCAGTTACGGACTAGCGGGAGGTGGAAACATTCAGTACTTC. This chain joins TRBV6-5 and TRBJ2-4; 14 nucleotides align to TRBD2. The CDR3 length is 16 residues. CDR1 and CDR2 from the germline V gene are MNHEY and SVGAGI. After removal of 2 bases from V and 6 bases from J, the junction contained 3 bases not matched to a gene.

This chain connects TRBV11-3 to TRBJ2-3; D may be TRBD1 (5 bases). Germline CDR1 and CDR2: SGHNT and YENEEA. The CDR3 is 13 residues long. V lost 5 bases and J 2 bases, leaving 8 bases between the germline ends. The CDR3 DNA reads TGTGCCAGCAGCACAGGTTACACAGATACGCAGTATTTT. Amino acids: CASSTGYTDTQYF.

The chain is built from TRBV19 and TRBJ2-1, with 8 positions matching TRBD2. V lost 4 bases to trimming and J lost 2 bases; unmatched junction nucleotides: 4. Germline lookup yields CDR1 LNHDA and CDR2 SQIVND (reference sequence). The CDR3 totals 15 residues. CDR3 loop: CASSKTSGPYNEQFF. Written as DNA, the CDR3 is TGTGCCAGTAGTAAAACTAGCGGACCCTACAATGAGCAGTTCTTC.